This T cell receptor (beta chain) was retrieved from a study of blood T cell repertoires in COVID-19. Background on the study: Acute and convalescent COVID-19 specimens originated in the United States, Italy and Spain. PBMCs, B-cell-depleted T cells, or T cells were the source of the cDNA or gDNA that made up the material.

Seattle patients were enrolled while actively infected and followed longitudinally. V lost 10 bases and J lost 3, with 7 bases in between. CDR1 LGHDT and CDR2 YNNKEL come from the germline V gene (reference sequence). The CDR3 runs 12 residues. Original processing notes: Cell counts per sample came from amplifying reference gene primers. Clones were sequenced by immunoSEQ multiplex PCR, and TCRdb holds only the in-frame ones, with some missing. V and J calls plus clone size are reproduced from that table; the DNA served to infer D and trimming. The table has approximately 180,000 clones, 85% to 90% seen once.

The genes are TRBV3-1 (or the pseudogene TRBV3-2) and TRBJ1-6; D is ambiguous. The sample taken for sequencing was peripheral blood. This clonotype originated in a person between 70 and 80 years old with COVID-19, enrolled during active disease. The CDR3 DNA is TGTGCCACCCGGGACTATAATTCACCCCTCCACTTT. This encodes CATRDYNSPLHF.